What follows are 20 T cell receptor beta chains derived from one specimen sequenced in a study of blood T cell repertoires in COVID-19. TCRdb keeps only in-frame clones here, not all; method: immunoSEQ multiplex PCR. The sample contains 200,000 to 250,000 clones, 75% to 85% of which appear only once. The specimen was peripheral blood. These receptors all stem from a woman in her 30s with COVID-19, enrolled during active disease.

The rearrangement links TRBV13 to TRBJ1-6; tentatively, D is TRBD1 (5 bases). The CDR3 length is 16 residues. Trimming cost V 2 bases and J 3 bases, with 11 bases left between them. Germline V gives CDR1 PRHDT, CDR2 FYEKMQ (reference sequence). The CDR3 sequence is CASSLSQGDYNSPLHF. CDR3 DNA: TGTGCCAGCAGCTTATCGCAGGGTGACTATAATTCACCCCTCCACTTT.

The chain has TRBV5-4 and TRBJ1-2; D possibly corresponds to TRBD1 (6 bases). Trimming shortened V by 4 bases and J by 1 base, and 20 bases separated the two germline ends. This CDR3 region has 17 residues. Germline V lookup: CDR1 SGHNT, CDR2 YYREEE (reference sequence). CDR3 loop: CASSVGATGQLNYGYTF. CDR3 nucleotide sequence: TGTGCCAGCAGCGTGGGGGCTACAGGACAGCTTAACTATGGCTACACCTTC.

J is TRBJ1-2 and V is TRBV9, with 9 bases matching TRBD1. CDR3 size: 14 residues. Germline-derived CDR1 and CDR2 are SGDLS and YYNGEE. Trimming cost V 4 bases and J 8 bases; bases outside gene matches: 9. For the CDR3, the DNA is TGTGCCAGCAGCCCTCGGGACAGGGCAGCAGGCTACACCTTC. Residues: CASSPRDRAAGYTF.

The genes are TRBV18 and TRBJ2-1, with TRBD1 identical over 7 bases. Germline V lookup: CDR1 KGHSH, CDR2 LQKENI. Trimming at V came to 2 bases and at J to 1 base, leaving 2 bases not matched to a gene. This CDR3 is built from 15 residues. CDR3 sequence reads: CASSPDRDSYNEQFF. The CDR3 DNA reads as TGTGCCAGCTCACCAGACAGGGATTCCTACAATGAGCAGTTCTTC.

V gene TRBV5-1 combines with J gene TRBJ2-1; TRBD1 agrees at 8 bases. The germline V gene has CDR1 SGHRS and CDR2 YFSETQ. Germline trimming cut 0 bases from V and 7 bases from J; bases unmatched to any gene: 6. This CDR3 region has 15 residues. In DNA, the CDR3 is TGCGCCAGCAGCTTGGGGAGGACAGGGCGTAATGAGCAGTTCTTC. It codes for CASSLGRTGRNEQFF.

CDR3 nucleotide sequence: TGTGCCAGCAGTCATGGACTAGCCTCCTACAATGAGCAGTTCTTC. It yields the protein CASSHGLASYNEQFF. The gene calls are TRBV27 and TRBJ2-1, with 8 bases lining up with TRBD2. CDR1 is MNHEY and CDR2 is SMNVEV in the germline V gene (reference sequence). The V gene end was trimmed by 5 bases and the J gene end by 0 bases; junction bases not matched to a gene: 3. The CDR3 sequence is 15 residues long.

The chain recombines TRBV12-3 or TRBV12-4 with TRBJ2-4; D is unclear. V shed 5 bases and J shed 6 bases, with 8 bases lying between them. CDR3 length: 12 amino acids. The CDR3 reads CASSPPGNIQYF. Here the CDR3 DNA reads TGTGCCAGCAGTCCCCCCGGAAACATTCAGTACTTC.

The chain couples TRBV12-3 or TRBV12-4 to TRBJ1-4; possibly TRBD1 for D (5 bases). V was trimmed by 3 bases and J by 7 bases, leaving 9 bases between them. CDR3 length equals 13 residues. The CDR3 coding sequence is TGTGCCAGCAGTTTTCAGGGAGGTGAAAAACTGTTTTTT. This gives the protein CASSFQGGEKLFF.

The rearrangement links TRBV27 to TRBJ2-3; TRBD2 agrees at 8 bases. The CDR3 is 15 amino acids. Germline V gene lookup returns CDR1 MNHEY and CDR2 SMNVEV (reference sequence). V was clipped by 6 bases and J by 6 bases; unmatched bases: 11. This chain's CDR3 is CASSSDTGGRDTQYF. CDR3 DNA: TGTGCCAGCAGCTCAGATACGGGGGGGCGTGATACGCAGTATTTT.

The V and J genes are TRBV19 and TRBJ2-1; TRBD2 matches at 8 bases. With 3 bases clipped from V and 4 bases from J, the junction kept 8 bases outside the gene matches. Germline V gene lookup returns CDR1 LNHDA and CDR2 SQIVND (reference sequence). The CDR3 has 16 residues. The CDR3 DNA is TGTGCCAGTAGTATCCCCGGGAGGGAGTCGTACAATGAGCAGTTCTTC. It specifies CASSIPGRESYNEQFF.

The V and J genes are TRBV4-1 and TRBJ1-1; no reliable D call. Germline V gives CDR1 MGHRA, CDR2 YSYEKL. V was clipped by 0 bases and J by 9 bases, with 8 bases between them. The CDR3 totals 12 residues. Here the CDR3 reads CASSQDPGKAFF. The CDR3 DNA sequence: TGCGCCAGCAGCCAAGATCCAGGAAAAGCTTTCTTT.

The V call is TRBV27, the J call TRBJ1-1; weak D call: TRBD1 (5 bases). Germline CDR1 MNHEY, CDR2 SMNVEV (reference sequence). The length of the CDR3 is 18 residues. Trimming removed 5 bases from V and 1 base from J, with 23 bases in between. In DNA, the CDR3 is TGTGCCAGCAGTCCCCTGGTAGTCGCGGGGACCCGGAACACTGAAGCTTTCTTT. Amino acids: CASSPLVVAGTRNTEAFF.

The chain carries TRBV11-3 and TRBJ1-2; D perhaps matches TRBD1 (6 bases). Trimming removed 1 base from V and 4 bases from J, with 10 bases in between. The CDR3 consists of 14 residues. CDR1 and CDR2 from the germline V gene are SGHNT and YENEEA. This CDR3 is CASSLGQGTYGYTF. The CDR3 DNA sequence: TGTGCCAGCAGCTTAGGGCAGGGGACCTATGGCTACACCTTC. Together with reference TRBV11-3 and TRBJ1-2, the CDR3 gives the full variable domain: EAGVVQSPRYKIIEKKQPVAFWCNPISGHNTLYWYLQNLGQGPELLIRYENEEAVDDSQLPKDRFSAERLKGVDSTLKIQPAELGDSAVYLCASSLGQGTYGYTFGSGTRLTVV.

The chain has TRBV11-3 and TRBJ2-2, with TRBD1 matching over 7 bases. CDR3 length equals 16 residues. Trimming took 5 bases from V and 2 from J; bases not matched to a gene: 8. Germline V gene data show CDR1 as SGHNT and CDR2 as YENEEA. CDR3 bases: TGTGCCAGCAGCCCCTGGGGACAGCGAAACACCGGGGAGCTGTTTTTT. Protein sequence: CASSPWGQRNTGELFF.

The chain recombines TRBV7-3 with TRBJ2-1, with 7 bases matching TRBD1. The trim removed 1 base at V and 5 bases at J, leaving 2 bases unmatched. The CDR3 contains 14 residues. Germline V CDR1 and CDR2: SGHTA, FQGTGA. The CDR3 DNA is TGTGCCAGCAGCTTAAGGGACAGTAACAATGAGCAGTTCTTC. Protein product: CASSLRDSNNEQFF. Variable domain in full (rest from reference TRBV7-3 and TRBJ2-1): GAGVSQTPSNKVTEKGKYVELRCDPISGHTALYWYRQSLGQGPEFLIYFQGTGAADDSGLPNDRFFAVRPEGSVSTLKIQRTERGDSAVYLCASSLRDSNNEQFFGPGTRLTVL.

CDR3 in amino acids: CASSYPRGINEKLFF. As DNA, the CDR3 is TGTGCCAGCAGCTACCCCAGGGGGATTAATGAAAAACTGTTTTTT. The chain couples TRBV7-9 to TRBJ1-4; 7 bases line up with TRBD1. The junction had 6 bases not matched to a gene; V was cut back by 4 bases and J by 4 bases. Germline V CDR1 and CDR2: SEHNR, FQNEAQ (reference sequence). The CDR3 is 15 amino acids.

The rearrangement uses TRBV18 and TRBJ1-6; the match to TRBD1 covers 8 bases. The CDR3 runs to 15 residues. V gave up 4 bases and J gave up 10 bases; unmatched junction bases: 9. Germline V gives CDR1 KGHSH, CDR2 LQKENI. Written as DNA, the CDR3 is TGTGCCAGCTCACAAAAATCGACAGGGGAATCACCCCTCCACTTT. Amino acids: CASSQKSTGESPLHF.

The count of this clone is one. The rearrangement joins TRBV29-1 to TRBJ1-1; weak D call: TRBD1 (6 bases). This CDR3 comprises 14 residues. V lost 2 bases to trimming and J lost 4 bases, with 14 bases between them. Germline CDR1 reads SQVTM; CDR2 reads ANQGSEA. Here the CDR3 DNA reads TGCAGCGTTGAAATCTCAGGGGCGCTCACTGAAGCTTTCTTT. It is translated as CSVEISGALTEAFF.

The V and J genes are TRBV28 and TRBJ2-5; D not certain. Between the trimmed V and J ends, which lost 5 bases and 5 bases, there was a span of 15 bases. CDR3 length: 14 residues. CDR1 is MDHEN and CDR2 is SYDVKM in the germline V gene. The chain's CDR3 is CASSPPGLEETQYF. The CDR3 DNA sequence: TGTGCCAGCAGTCCCCCGGGTCTCGAGGAGACCCAGTACTTC.

This clone was observed once. The gene calls are TRBV6-6 and TRBJ2-1; TRBD1 aligns across 9 bases. Germline trimming cut 5 bases from V and 8 bases from J; bases unmatched to any gene: 7. This CDR3 is built from 14 residues. Germline V CDR1 and CDR2: MNHNY, SVGAGI (reference sequence). The CDR3 loop reads CASSRGTGRDEQFF. In nucleotides, the CDR3 is TGTGCCAGCAGTCGAGGGACAGGGCGAGATGAGCAGTTCTTC.